This TCR beta chain is from a study of blood T cell repertoires in COVID-19 (dated by TCRdb to 2018 to 2020). With respect to the entire study: Samples covering the acute and convalescent phases of COVID-19 were provided by collaborators in the United States, Italy and Spain. The prospective study material was composed of cDNA or gDNA derived from T cells, B-cell-depleted T cells, or PBMCs. A freely available public database, intended as a resource for researchers studying the immune response to SARS-CoV-2, is where the repertoires were released. The dataset comprised deeply sampled blood TCRbeta repertoires from subjects exposed to, actively infected with, or recovered from COVID-19. The samples were drawn from the first 160 participants of the ongoing ImmuneRACE study and from 1,200 or so subjects provided by 6 global collaborators. Where available, HLA class I and class II types were obtained from metadata supplied by the sample provider rather than from assay-based typing. A de-identified subject ID, COVID-19 status, age in years and sex were almost always included in the sample metadata. Here is what the overall study found, with its caveats: How much clinical and demographic metadata was included differed by source and by participant, and the metadata was provided uncurated.

Inclusive of the bounding cysteine and phenylalanine, the CDR3 is 11 residues long. Only the CDR3 region is kept as DNA, spanning 33 bases read in frame from base 1. The CDR1 and CDR2 encoded by the germline V gene (reference sequence) are DFQATT and SNEGSKA. V loses 4 bases, J loses 7 bases, and the germline ends lie 10 bases apart. For this clone: It has no known antigen specificity. The record has no base qualities; no much larger clone is one base away.

TCRbeta CDR3 regions were amplified from genomic DNA using the immunoSEQ Assay, a bias-controlled multiplex PCR. In the original analysis: Nucleated cell counts per sample were estimated from amplification of reference gene primers within the assay. To quantify the absolute abundance of each unique TCRbeta CDR3 rearrangement, sequence reads were collapsed and filtered. For each sample, productive Simpson clonality was calculated as the square root of Simpson's diversity index across productive rearrangements. In TCRdb, the immuneACCESS table is reduced to in-frame sequences with V and J assigned. These tables do not hold every clone; where another copy was compared, an unresolved V gene accounts for under half, and the others remain unexplained. V, J and clone size are taken as reported in that table, and D and trimming were inferred from the DNA itself. The sample table lists around 130,000 clones, 84% of them with a count of one. The leading ten clones occupy approximately 9% of the sample.

At one collaborating source in Seattle, patients were enrolled during active infection and were followed longitudinally through the course of disease. Whole blood was collected in K2EDTA tubes by collaborating institutions according to the institutions' own protocols. For TCRbeta analysis, collaborators shipped samples in one of three forms: frozen whole blood, isolated PBMCs, or DNA extracted from either of those sample types. The TCR was taken from a man aged 25-45 years with COVID-19, enrolled during active disease. The rearranged segments are TRBV20-1 and TRBJ1-1; the D segment cannot be called with confidence. Specimen: peripheral blood. The CDR3 has the sequence CSANTGVEAFF. The nucleotides read TGCAGTGCTAATACCGGGGTTGAAGCTTTCTTT.